Given below is one T cell receptor beta chain in context. The V gene's germline CDR1 is SNHLY and CDR2 FYNNEI. CDR3 length: 15 residues. Trimming took 4 bases from V and 2 from J; bases not matched to a gene: 4. This entry is derived from a study of cytomegalovirus exposure and HLA in healthy donors. TCRdb's copy holds only in-frame clones and misses some; the assay was immunoSEQ multiplex PCR. Of tens of thousands of clones listed, more than 80% are singletons. The rearrangement uses TRBV2 and TRBJ2-1, with TRBD1 identical over 8 bases. This TCR derives from a young woman in good health and CMV-seronegative. The sample consisted of PBMCs. CDR3 in amino acids: CASSVDRDPYNEQFF. DNA for the CDR3: TGTGCCAGCAGTGTGGACAGGGACCCCTACAATGAGCAGTTCTTC.